This T cell receptor (beta chain) was identified during a study of blood T cell repertoires in COVID-19 (dated by TCRdb to about 2020). With regard to the full study: ImmuneRACE Cohort 3 recovered participants were defined by two consecutive negative NP/OP PCR tests, healthcare professional clearance, or symptom resolution. The collaborator samples originated in the United States, Italy and Spain and spanned the acute and convalescent phases of COVID-19. A freely available public database, intended as a resource for researchers studying the immune response to SARS-CoV-2, is where the repertoires were released. Subjects who had been exposed to COVID-19, were actively infected with it, or had recovered from it provided the deeply sampled blood TCRbeta repertoires that made up the dataset. The prospective study material was composed of cDNA or gDNA derived from T cells, B-cell-depleted T cells, or PBMCs. HLA class I and class II types, where available, came from metadata supplied by the sample provider rather than from assay-based typing. The samples were drawn from two sources: the first 160 participants of the ongoing ImmuneRACE study, and 950 to 1,500 subjects contributed by 6 global collaborators. The sample metadata nearly always contained a de-identified subject ID, COVID-19 status, age in years and sex. Study-wide conclusions, independent of this receptor: Clinical and demographic metadata were provided uncurated, with the amount varying by source and participant.

TCRbeta CDR3 regions were amplified from genomic DNA using the immunoSEQ Assay, a bias-controlled multiplex PCR. In the authors' own workflow: The number of nucleated cells in each sample was estimated from the amplification of reference gene primers within the assay. To quantify the absolute abundance of each unique TCRbeta CDR3 rearrangement, sequence reads were collapsed and filtered. Productive Simpson clonality was computed per sample as the square root of Simpson's diversity index over productive rearrangements. TCRdb holds this immuneACCESS table with in-frame rearrangements only. Some clones are missing; in checked studies, unresolved V genes explain under half, and the rest has no known cause. That table supplies the V and J calls and clone size; D and trimming were determined from the DNA. The sample table shows over 200,000 clones, and roughly nine tenths are seen once. Of the sample, over 3% falls within the top ten clones.

Note on this clone: Its antigen is currently not known. Per-nucleotide qualities are absent, and no much larger clonotype sits a single base away.

Participants in the prospective study were aged about 18 to 100 years, lived in under 30 United States geographic areas, and enrolled through a virtual design. In the prospective study, cohorts were assigned on the basis of participant-reported clinical history obtained from a screening survey and a study questionnaire. Each participant in the prospective study had whole blood, serum and a nasopharyngeal or oropharyngeal swab collected by mobile phlebotomists. Prospective study participants could optionally give additional blood draws and questionnaires over an approximately 2-month period. Before DNA extraction, blood samples from the prospective study were shipped at room temperature or frozen. V loses 3 bases, J loses 6 bases, and the germline ends lie 14 bases apart. According to the germline V gene, CDR1 reads SGHAT and CDR2 reads FQNNGV. The CDR3 contains 14 residues, cysteine and phenylalanine counted. Only CDR3 DNA remains: 42 bases, in frame from the first base.

The sequence was obtained from a woman in her fifties or sixties in a cohort exposed to, infected with or recovered from COVID-19 (not recorded which). Sample: PBMCs or T cells enriched from blood (not recorded which). Recombination joined TRBV11-2 with TRBJ1-2, with the D segment identity uncertain. The nucleotide sequence reads as follows: TGTGCCAGCAGCTTGGGTCTCGAGGTTCATGGCTACACCTTC. Its protein reads: CASSLGLEVHGYTF.